This T cell receptor (beta chain) was captured by sequencing in a study of blood T cell repertoires in COVID-19. Study overall: The United States, Italy and Spain provided the acute and convalescent COVID-19 samples. T cells, B-cell-depleted T cells, or PBMCs supplied cDNA or gDNA.

Original processing notes: Quantification of nucleated cells was approximated via reference gene primer amplification. Repertoires were generated with immunoSEQ multiplex PCR, while TCRdb's copy carries only in-frame clones and drops some. That table gives V, J and clone size, and the DNA gave D and trimming. The table has over 100,000 clones, 80% to 85% seen once. This CDR3 is built from 13 residues. The germline gives CDR1 KGHSH, CDR2 LQKENI. The V and J ends lost 1 base and 2 bases respectively, with 6 bases between them. The rearrangement links TRBV18 to TRBJ2-7; D is undetermined. The sample taken for sequencing was peripheral blood. The receptor's source is a man between 65 and 85 years old with acute or convalescent COVID-19. CDR3: CASSPRVTYEQYF. DNA of the CDR3: TGTGCCAGCTCACCACGTGTCACCTACGAGCAGTACTTC. The whole variable domain, remainder taken from reference TRBV18 and TRBJ2-7, is NAGVMQNPRHLVRRRGQEARLRCSPMKGHSHVYWYRQLPEEGLKFMVYLQKENIIDESGMPKERFSAEFPKEGPSILRIQQVVRGDSAAYFCASSPRVTYEQYFGPGTRLTVT.